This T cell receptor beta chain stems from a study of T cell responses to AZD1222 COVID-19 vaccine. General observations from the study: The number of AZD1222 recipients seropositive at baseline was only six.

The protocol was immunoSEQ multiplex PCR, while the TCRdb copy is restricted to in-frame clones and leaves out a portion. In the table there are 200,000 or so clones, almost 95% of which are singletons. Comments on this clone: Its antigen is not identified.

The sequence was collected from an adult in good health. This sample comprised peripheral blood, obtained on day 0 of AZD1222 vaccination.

The CDR3 DNA reads TGCAGCGTTGTTAAGGGAACTGACGAGCAGTACTTC. Translation gives CSVVKGTDEQYF. V gene TRBV29-1 combines with J gene TRBJ2-7; the D is unclear. Germline values: CDR1 SQVTM, CDR2 ANQGSEA. V lost 4 bases, J lost 5 bases, and 12 bases lay in between. This CDR3 region has 12 residues.